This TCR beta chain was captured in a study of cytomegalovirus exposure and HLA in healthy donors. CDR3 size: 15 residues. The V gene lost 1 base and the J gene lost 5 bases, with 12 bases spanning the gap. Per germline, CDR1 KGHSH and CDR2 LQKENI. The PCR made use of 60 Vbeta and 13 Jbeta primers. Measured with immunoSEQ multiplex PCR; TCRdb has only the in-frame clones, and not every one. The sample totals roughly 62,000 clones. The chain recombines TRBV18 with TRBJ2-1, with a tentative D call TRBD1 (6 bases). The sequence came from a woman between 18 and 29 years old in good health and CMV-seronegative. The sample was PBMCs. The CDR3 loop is CASSPRQGSHNEQFF. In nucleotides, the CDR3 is TGTGCCAGCTCACCACGGCAGGGGAGCCACAATGAGCAGTTCTTC.